A selection of T cell receptor beta chains follows, all from one sample in a study of T cells in Graves' hyperthyroidism and ophthalmopathy. TCRdb reanalysed the multiplex PCR reads using MiXCR and keeps one entry per CDR3 protein. Of about 700,000 distinct CDR3 sequences in the sample, around 15% were seen once. Sample: blood. These TCRs come from a woman aged 18 to 35 with Graves' hyperthyroidism. The CDR3 runs from the conserved cysteine through the conserved F or W.

TRBV27	16	TRBJ2-3	CASSPMDRAGADTQYF
TRBV20-1	17	TRBJ2-1	CSARDSLADPSYNEQFF
TRBV28	13	TRBJ1-5	CASSFHSGQPQHF
TRBV7-9	14	TRBJ2-1	CASSHLAGDNEQFF
TRBV20-1	13	TRBJ2-3	CSALDRRTDTQYF
TRBV11-3	17	TRBJ2-6	CASSLVGQITGANVLTF
TRBV18	14	TRBJ2-5	CASSFTSGQETQYF
TRBV20-1	11	TRBJ2-7	CSAYGGDEQYF
TRBV6-1	14	TRBJ2-7	CASSSMNVQYEQYF
TRBV11-3	16	TRBJ1-3	CASSFRTGVSGNTIYF
TRBV6-2/TRBV6-3	15	TRBJ2-5	CASSSLLAAQETQYF
TRBV27	16	TRBJ2-7	CASSNRRQGAGYEQYF
TRBV19	15	TRBJ2-1	CASSTLSGLPNEQFF
TRBV5-1	14	TRBJ2-3	CASSAGQGDDTQYF
TRBV7-6	19	TRBJ2-7	CASSLIPAPTGTGIHEQYF
TRBV7-2	15	TRBJ2-1	CASSLVSGTYNEQFF
TRBV18	14	TRBJ2-7	CASSPVAATYEQYF
TRBV13	16	TRBJ1-2	CASSLGVGEGHYGYTF
TRBV18	13	TRBJ2-5	CASSPEGFGAQYF
TRBV5-5	15	TRBJ2-7	CASSLLTGGIDEQYF
TRBV7-9	15	TRBJ2-5	CASSHRVVEQETQYF
TRBV7-6	14	TRBJ2-7	CASSPGTSTYEQYF
TRBV27	15	TRBJ2-1	CASGWGQGAYNEQFF
TRBV6-1	13	TRBJ2-7	CASRSSGRGEQYF
TRBV27	16	TRBJ2-2	CATTLLAGGGTGELFF
TRBV9	14	TRBJ2-7	CASSVDVGSYEQYF